This T cell receptor (beta chain) comes out of a study of blood T cell repertoires in COVID-19. In the study overall: The United States, Italy and Spain were the sources of the acute and convalescent COVID-19 samples.

The CDR3 extends over 15 amino acids. Trimming at V came to 7 bases and at J to 1 base, leaving 9 bases not matched to a gene. The V gene's germline CDR1 is LGHNA and CDR2 YNFKEQ. Only in-frame clones appear in the TCRdb table, and some are missing; sequencing was by immunoSEQ multiplex PCR. This sample has fewer than 200,000 clones, with 70% to 90% found just once. The receptor was isolated from a man between 40 and 49 years old with acute or convalescent COVID-19. The genes are TRBV4-2 and TRBJ1-1; 7 bases line up with TRBD1. Sequencing was performed on peripheral blood. The CDR3 loop reads CASTRSAGGNTEAFF. For the CDR3, the DNA is TGTGCCAGCACTCGGTCGGCAGGGGGGAACACTGAAGCTTTCTTT.